This TCR beta chain was recorded in a study of siplizumab effects on memory and regulatory T cells. Study results and limitations: Many proliferating CD4+ or CD8+ clones remained unclassified. Roughly 75-95% of them could not be assigned either a naive or a memory phenotype. Proliferating Tregs in siplizumab cultures were never verified as suppressive. Unstimulated subsets were the mapping target of only a minor fraction of alloreactive clones. Greater diversity than memory cells seemed evident in naive T cells, which also appeared to be major alloresponse contributors.

The method was immunoSEQ multiplex PCR; TCRdb's version includes in-frame clones alone and lacks a portion of them. The sample has approximately 110,000 clones; roughly 91% are singletons. Worth noting for this clone: What it recognizes is unknown.

Germline V CDR1 and CDR2: MNHEY, SVGAGI. V was cut by 6 bases and J by 1 base, with 16 bases left in between. This CDR3 has 15 residues. The specimen was CD4+ T cells sorted from blood. The clonotype comes from a human donor in good health. The chain recombines TRBV6-5 with TRBJ2-7; D ambiguous. DNA for the CDR3: TGTGCCAGCAGAAACAGTCAGGCTTCGTCCTACGAGCAGTACTTC. It translates to CASRNSQASSYEQYF.